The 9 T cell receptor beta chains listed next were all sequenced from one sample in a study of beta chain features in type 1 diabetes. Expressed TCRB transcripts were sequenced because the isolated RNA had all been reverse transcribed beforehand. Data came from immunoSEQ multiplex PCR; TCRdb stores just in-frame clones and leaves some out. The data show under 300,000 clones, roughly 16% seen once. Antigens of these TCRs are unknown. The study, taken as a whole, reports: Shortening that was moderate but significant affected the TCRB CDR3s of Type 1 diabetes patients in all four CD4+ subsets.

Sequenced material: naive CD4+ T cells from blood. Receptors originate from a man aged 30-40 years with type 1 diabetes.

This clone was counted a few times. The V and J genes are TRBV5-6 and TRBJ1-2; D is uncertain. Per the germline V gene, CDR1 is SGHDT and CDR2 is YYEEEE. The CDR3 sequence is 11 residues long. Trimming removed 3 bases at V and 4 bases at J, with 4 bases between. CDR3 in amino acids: CASSSGYGYTF. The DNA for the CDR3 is TGTGCCAGCAGCTCTGGCTATGGCTACACCTTC.

As DNA, the CDR3 is TGTGCCAGCAGCGCCTTAGACAGGCCCCCAGGGATCCAGTACTTC. Amino acid sequence: CASSALDRPPGIQYF. The gene calls are TRBV9 and TRBJ2-5; D may be TRBD1 (6 bases). This CDR3 region has 15 residues. With 3 bases removed from V and 10 bases from J, the gap between germline ends came to 22 bases. Germline-derived CDR1 and CDR2 are SGDLS and YYNGEE. The full variable domain, in which reference TRBV9 and TRBJ2-5 provide the parts outside the CDR3, is DSGVTQTPKHLITATGQRVTLRCSPRSGDLSVYWYQQSLDQGLQFLIQYYNGEERAKGNILERFSAQQFPDLHSELNLSSLELGDSALYFCASSALDRPPGIQYFGPGTRLLVL.

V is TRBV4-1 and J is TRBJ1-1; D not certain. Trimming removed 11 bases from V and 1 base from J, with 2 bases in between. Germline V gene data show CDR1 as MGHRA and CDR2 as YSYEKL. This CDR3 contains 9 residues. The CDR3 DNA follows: TGCGCCGGGAACACTGAAGCTTTCTTT. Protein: CAGNTEAFF.

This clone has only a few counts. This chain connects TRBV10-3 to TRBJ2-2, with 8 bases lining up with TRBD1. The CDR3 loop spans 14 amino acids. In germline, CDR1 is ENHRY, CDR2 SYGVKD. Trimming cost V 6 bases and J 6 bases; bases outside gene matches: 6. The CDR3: CAISKDREAGELFF. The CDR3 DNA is TGTGCCATCAGCAAGGACAGGGAAGCCGGGGAGCTGTTTTTT.

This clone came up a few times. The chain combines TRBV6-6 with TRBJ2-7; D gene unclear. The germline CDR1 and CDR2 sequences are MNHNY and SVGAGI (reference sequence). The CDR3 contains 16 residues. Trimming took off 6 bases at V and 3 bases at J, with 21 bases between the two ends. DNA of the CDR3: TGTGCCAGCAGATCTAACCCAGACACCTTCGACTACGAGCAGTACTTC. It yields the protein CASRSNPDTFDYEQYF.

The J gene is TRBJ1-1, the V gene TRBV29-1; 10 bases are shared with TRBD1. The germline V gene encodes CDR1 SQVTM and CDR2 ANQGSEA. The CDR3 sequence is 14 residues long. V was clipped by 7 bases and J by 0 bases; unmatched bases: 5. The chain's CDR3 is CSGGQGEVNTEAFF. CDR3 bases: TGCAGCGGTGGACAGGGGGAAGTGAACACTGAAGCTTTCTTT.

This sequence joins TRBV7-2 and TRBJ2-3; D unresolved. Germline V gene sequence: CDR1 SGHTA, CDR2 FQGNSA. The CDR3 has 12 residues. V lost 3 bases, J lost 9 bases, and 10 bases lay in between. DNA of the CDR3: TGTGCCAGCAGCTTCCGACCGGGCACGCAGTATTTT. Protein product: CASSFRPGTQYF.

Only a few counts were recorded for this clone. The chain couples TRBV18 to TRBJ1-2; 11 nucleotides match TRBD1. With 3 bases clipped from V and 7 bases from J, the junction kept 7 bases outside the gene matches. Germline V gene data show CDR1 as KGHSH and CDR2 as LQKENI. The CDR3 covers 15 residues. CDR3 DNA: TGTGCCAGCTCACCCCCAGGACAGGGGGCAGGTGGCTACACCTTC. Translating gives CASSPPGQGAGGYTF.

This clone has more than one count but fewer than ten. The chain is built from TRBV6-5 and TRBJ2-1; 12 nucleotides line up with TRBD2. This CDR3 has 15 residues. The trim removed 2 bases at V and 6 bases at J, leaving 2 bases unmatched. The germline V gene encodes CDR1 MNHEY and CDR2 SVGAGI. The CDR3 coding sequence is TGTGCCAGCAGTTACCGACTAGCGGGAGTCAATGAGCAGTTCTTC. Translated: CASSYRLAGVNEQFF.